Following are 23 T cell receptor beta chains from one sample sequenced in a study of T-cell reconstitution after alpha-beta-depleted transplantation in children. Unique molecular identifiers were built into the TCRbeta library. TCRdb re-called the PCR reads through MiXCR, storing one row per CDR3 protein. The sample has about 350,000 distinct CDR3 sequences, about an eighth seen once; the top ten hold around 4%. Sequenced here: PBMCs, sampled from the stem cell graft. Receptors originate from a human donor who donated a stem cell graft to a child with Fanconi anemia.

This clonotype occurred many times. The chain carries TRBV4-3 and TRBJ1-2; D is unresolved. Germline values: CDR1 LGHNA, CDR2 YSLEER. The V end was cut by 1 base, the J end by 7 bases, with 16 bases between. The CDR3 is 15 residues long. For the CDR3, the DNA is TGCGCCAGCAGCCAAGCTATTTCCGGGTTAGGTGGCTACACCTTC. Translating gives CASSQAISGLGGYTF.

The gene calls are TRBV18 and TRBJ2-1; 14 bases are shared with TRBD2. Germline CDR1 reads KGHSH; CDR2 reads LQKENI. The CDR3 has 18 amino acids. Losses at the gene ends were 6 bases for V and 0 bases for J; bases not matched to a gene: 7. DNA for the CDR3: TGTGCCAGCTCTCAGGGACTAGCGGGGGCCACCTCCTACAATGAGCAGTTCTTC. Protein: CASSQGLAGATSYNEQFF.

This clonotype was counted once. V usage is TRBV20-1 and J usage is TRBJ2-1; 10 bases are a match to TRBD2. Germline assignment: CDR1 DFQATT and CDR2 SNEGSKA (reference sequence). J lost 2 bases, V lost 2 bases, and 3 bases had no gene match. The CDR3 spans 15 residues. The CDR3 reads CSARLAGGPYNEQFF. CDR3 coding DNA: TGCAGTGCTAGATTAGCGGGGGGCCCCTACAATGAGCAGTTCTTC.

This clonotype appeared many times. This chain joins TRBV12-3 or TRBV12-4 and TRBJ1-2; tentatively, D is TRBD1 (6 bases). The CDR3 covers 13 residues. The V end lost 5 bases, the J end lost 4 bases, and 11 bases lay between the germline ends. The CDR3 loop is CASSLGAGYGYTF. CDR3 nucleotide sequence: TGTGCCAGCAGTCTGGGGGCAGGCTATGGCTACACCTTC.

This clonotype occurred many times. The chain carries TRBV6-2 or TRBV6-3 and TRBJ2-7; D may be TRBD1 or TRBD2 (5 bases each). The CDR3 extends over 14 amino acids. Trimming stripped 5 bases from V and 3 bases from J, with 14 bases between. Germline V gives CDR1 MNHEY, CDR2 SVGEGT. CDR3 coding DNA: TGTGCCAGCAGTCCCACCGGGACCCACTACGAGCAGTACGTC. It codes for CASSPTGTHYEQYV.

There are many counts of this clonotype. In DNA form, the CDR3 reads TGTGCCAGCGTACCCGGTGGCGACACTGAAGCTTTCTTT. Its protein is CASVPGGDTEAFF. The genes are TRBV28 and TRBJ1-1; D call uncertain. The germline V gene encodes CDR1 MDHEN and CDR2 SYDVKM. The CDR3 length is 13 residues. V lost 8 bases and J lost 3, with 13 bases in between.

This clonotype has just a few counts. This chain joins TRBV4-2 and TRBJ2-2, with D hard to call. This CDR3 has 12 residues. V was clipped by 1 base and J by 8 bases, with 5 bases between them. CDR1 is LGHNA, CDR2 YNFKEQ, per germline. Written as DNA, the CDR3 is TGTGCCAGCAGCCAAGGTGGGGGGGAGCTGTTTTTT. Encoded protein: CASSQGGGELFF.

This clonotype was detected a few times. This chain connects TRBV7-9 to TRBJ2-7; D may be TRBD2 (6 bases). V gave up 3 bases and J gave up 4 bases, with 10 bases separating them. The germline gives CDR1 SEHNR, CDR2 FQNEAQ (reference sequence). This CDR3 is built from 13 residues. In nucleotides, the CDR3 is TGTGCCAGCAGCTTTGGGGGGAAGTACGAGCAGTACTTC. Its protein is CASSFGGKYEQYF.

This clonotype has ten or more counts. The rearrangement joins TRBV4-2 to TRBJ1-2; D is possibly TRBD1 (6 bases). Germline CDR1 and CDR2: LGHNA and YNFKEQ. Trimming shortened V by 1 base and J by 6 bases, and 9 bases separated the two germline ends. The CDR3 spans 13 residues. CDR3 in DNA: TGTGCCAGCAGCCAAGTTCCAGGGGATGGCTACACCTTC. Translated: CASSQVPGDGYTF.

This chain joins TRBV7-3 and TRBJ2-1; D not certain. The CDR3 has 13 amino acids. Trimming shortened V by 2 bases and J by 4 bases, and 6 bases separated the two germline ends. In germline, CDR1 is SGHTA, CDR2 FQGTGA. CDR3 nucleotides: TGTGCCAGCAGCTTATCTGATTACAATGAGCAGTTCTTC. Its translation: CASSLSDYNEQFF.

This clonotype was counted a few times. V and J are TRBV20-1 and TRBJ2-5; D may be TRBD2 (6 bases). The CDR3 runs 15 residues. The germline CDR1 and CDR2 sequences are DFQATT and SNEGSKA (reference sequence). Trimming cost V 0 bases and J 7 bases, with 18 bases left between them. Written as DNA, the CDR3 is TGCAGTGCTAGAGATTTATGGCAGTCCGGGGGGACCCAGTACTTC. Translated: CSARDLWQSGGTQYF.

This clonotype was counted many times. The chain has TRBV5-5 and TRBJ2-5; D is unresolved. Trimming stripped 2 bases from V and 5 bases from J, with 13 bases between. CDR1 and CDR2 (germline): SGHKS, YYEKEE (reference sequence). This CDR3 is built from 14 residues. The DNA for the CDR3 is TGTGCCAGCAGCTTTTCGAGAACTGAGGAGACCCAGTACTTC. Its protein product is CASSFSRTEETQYF.

This clonotype was counted a few times. The chain links TRBV11-1 to TRBJ2-6; D is undetermined. Deletions cut 5 bases from V and 6 bases from J, with 11 bases between. Germline V gives CDR1 SGHAT, CDR2 FQDESV (reference sequence). The CDR3 runs to 14 residues. DNA of the CDR3: TGTGCCAGCAGCCCATGGACCGAGGCCAACGTCCTGACTTTC. This codes for CASSPWTEANVLTF.

This clonotype has a handful of counts. The chain recombines TRBV18 with TRBJ2-5; 7 nucleotides align to TRBD2. V shed 8 bases and J 3 bases; nucleotides not matched to a gene: 6. There are 13 residues in the CDR3. Germline loops: CDR1 KGHSH, CDR2 LQKENI. For the CDR3, the DNA is TGTGCCAGCGGTTCGGGACTAAAAGAGACCCAGTACTTC. It codes for CASGSGLKETQYF. The variable domain in full, with the rest retrieved from reference TRBV18 and TRBJ2-5, is NAGVMQNPRHLVRRRGQEARLRCSPMKGHSHVYWYRQLPEEGLKFMVYLQKENIIDESGMPKERFSAEFPKEGPSILRIQQVVRGDSAAYFCASGSGLKETQYFGPGTRLLVL.

J is TRBJ1-2 and V is TRBV5-6, with 7 bases aligning to TRBD1. After removal of 2 bases from V and 7 bases from J, the junction contained 8 bases not matched to a gene. The CDR3 length is 14 residues. Germline CDR1 SGHDT, CDR2 YYEEEE. CDR3 nucleotide sequence: TGTGCCAGCAGCTTTGGGCAGGGGGATCGTGGCTACACCTTC. It translates to CASSFGQGDRGYTF. The full variable domain, completed using reference TRBV5-6 and TRBJ1-2, is DAGVTQSPTHLIKTRGQQVTLRCSPKSGHDTVSWYQQALGQGPQFIFQYYEEEERQRGNFPDRFSGHQFPNYSSELNVNALLLGDSALYLCASSFGQGDRGYTFGSGTRLTVV.

J is TRBJ1-1 and V is TRBV19; a possible D gene is TRBD1 (5 bases). The CDR3 loop spans 14 amino acids. V lost 0 bases, J lost 6 bases, and 11 bases lay in between. Germline-derived CDR1 and CDR2 are LNHDA and SQIVND (reference sequence). The CDR3 loop reads CASSIEFGTAEAFF. CDR3 DNA: TGTGCCAGTAGTATAGAGTTCGGGACGGCTGAAGCTTTCTTT.

This clonotype was detected many times. The chain recombines TRBV11-1 with TRBJ2-7, with D tentatively TRBD2 (5 bases). CDR3 size: 15 residues. V lost 5 bases and J 6 bases, leaving 20 bases between the germline ends. CDR1 is SGHAT and CDR2 is FQDESV in the germline V gene (reference sequence). The CDR3 coding sequence is TGTGCCAGCAGCCCCTATGGTACAGCCGCGGGCGAGCAGTACTTC. This translates into CASSPYGTAAGEQYF.

The chain combines TRBV11-2 with TRBJ2-5, with D tentatively TRBD1 or TRBD2 (5 bases each). The CDR3 is 13 amino acids. Germline V CDR1 and CDR2: SGHAT, FQNNGV. V was trimmed by 1 base and J by 7 bases, leaving 10 bases between them. The CDR3: CASSLGPGGTQYF. The DNA for the CDR3 is TGTGCCAGCAGCTTAGGCCCTGGGGGGACCCAGTACTTC.

In its sample, this clonotype was seen a few times. This chain joins TRBV20-1 and TRBJ1-1; TRBD1 matches 8 bases. This CDR3 spans 17 amino acids. J lost 4 bases, V lost 1 base, and 14 bases had no gene match. Germline V gene data show CDR1 as DFQATT and CDR2 as SNEGSKA (reference sequence). The CDR3 region has the DNA TGCAGTGCTAGAGTCAGAAGGGACAGGTATGGGAGCACTGAAGCTTTCTTT. As protein: CSARVRRDRYGSTEAFF.

V and J are TRBV11-2 and TRBJ2-5; no firm D call. Trimming removed 1 base from V and 1 base from J, with 10 bases in between. Germline CDR1 reads SGHAT; CDR2 reads FQNNGV. The CDR3 is 15 amino acids. This CDR3 reads CASSLALPTQETQYF. The CDR3 coding sequence is TGTGCCAGCAGCTTAGCGTTACCTACCCAAGAGACCCAGTACTTC.

The table lists this clonotype with a few counts. V and J are TRBV20-1 and TRBJ1-4; 10 positions match TRBD1. The CDR3 is 13 amino acids. The germline gives CDR1 DFQATT, CDR2 SNEGSKA (reference sequence). V shed 5 bases, J shed 8 bases, and the junction held 5 bases outside the gene matches. CDR3 amino acids: CSAPGTGVEKLFF. DNA for the CDR3: TGCAGTGCTCCCGGGACAGGGGTCGAAAAACTGTTTTTT.

By share, this clonotype counts as medium-sized. The V gene is TRBV4-3, the J gene TRBJ1-6; no firm D call. Trimming took off 0 bases at V and 10 bases at J, with 16 bases between the two ends. This CDR3 region has 16 residues. Germline V gene lookup returns CDR1 LGHNA and CDR2 YSLEER. As DNA, the CDR3 is TGCGCCAGCAGCCAAGATGGGATGGCGTCAGGCTCACCCCTCCACTTT. Protein sequence: CASSQDGMASGSPLHF.

The genes are TRBV20-1 and TRBJ2-7, with unresolved D. CDR1 is DFQATT and CDR2 is SNEGSKA in the germline V gene (reference sequence). Trimming took off 0 bases at V and 4 bases at J, with 7 bases between the two ends. The CDR3 is 12 residues long. CDR3 region: CSARDPPYEQYF. Written as DNA, the CDR3 is TGCAGTGCTAGAGATCCCCCTTACGAGCAGTACTTC.